This T cell receptor beta chain was found in a study of blood T cell repertoires in COVID-19. Across the study: Sites in the United States, Italy and Spain provided acute and convalescent COVID-19 samples. PBMCs, B-cell-depleted T cells, or T cells were the source of the cDNA or gDNA that made up the material.

Study members were between roughly 18 and 100 years old and lived in some 22 US regions. It was within 2 weeks before study entry that exposed participants met a COVID-19 case. Germline CDR1 and CDR2: SNHLY and FYNNEI. This CDR3 is built from 15 residues. Deletions cut 2 bases from V and 0 bases from J, with 9 bases between. Using immunoSEQ multiplex PCR, the repertoire was profiled, and TCRdb retains in-frame clones only, with some absent. The data contain about 350,000 clones, about 90% of them seen just once; the ten biggest clones take up approximately 0.97%. The sequenced sample consisted of PBMCs or T cells enriched from blood (not recorded which). The origin of this receptor is a woman younger than 45 who had been exposed to COVID-19. The chain joins TRBV2 to TRBJ2-3; no firm D call. The CDR3 loop is CASSEFQASTDTQYF. The CDR3 coding sequence is TGTGCCAGCAGTGAATTTCAGGCCAGCACAGATACGCAGTATTTT.